This T cell receptor beta chain was identified during a study of identical twins. Study-wide points: Memory repertoires lacked the insertion deficit that abundant cord blood beta clonotypes showed. Findings depended on cross-sectional statistics rather than tracking the same donors.

The CDR3 is 12 residues long. The V and J ends lost 5 bases and 7 bases respectively, with 9 bases between them. From germline, CDR1 is MGHDK and CDR2 SYGVNS. This clonotype was observed many times. Its antigen is unknown. Template switching added a universal primer site; cDNA carried unique molecular identifiers. Each CDR3 protein is one row after TCRdb ran MiXCR on the 5' RACE reads. The profile covers 200,000 to 250,000 distinct CDR3 sequences, with approximately 7.9% appearing a single time and roughly 5% taken by the ten largest. The same data also contributed to another study, on yellow fever vaccine responses in identical twins. As that report states: It has been reported that, in twins, the vaccine T cell response seemed partly convergent and partly personalized.

The clonotype was recovered from a young woman in good health. The chain links TRBV25-1 to TRBJ1-5; unclear D gene. Input material: CD8+ T cells sorted from blood. The CDR3 DNA follows: TGTGCCAGCAGTTCGTTTGAACAGCCCCAGCATTTT. Protein sequence: CASSSFEQPQHF. The complete variable domain, with remaining parts taken from reference TRBV25-1 and TRBJ1-5, reads EADIYQTPRYLVIGTGKKITLECSQTMGHDKMYWYQQDPGMELHLIHYSYGVNSTEKGDLSSESTVSRIRTEHFPLTLESARPSHTSQYLCASSSFEQPQHFGDGTRLSIL.